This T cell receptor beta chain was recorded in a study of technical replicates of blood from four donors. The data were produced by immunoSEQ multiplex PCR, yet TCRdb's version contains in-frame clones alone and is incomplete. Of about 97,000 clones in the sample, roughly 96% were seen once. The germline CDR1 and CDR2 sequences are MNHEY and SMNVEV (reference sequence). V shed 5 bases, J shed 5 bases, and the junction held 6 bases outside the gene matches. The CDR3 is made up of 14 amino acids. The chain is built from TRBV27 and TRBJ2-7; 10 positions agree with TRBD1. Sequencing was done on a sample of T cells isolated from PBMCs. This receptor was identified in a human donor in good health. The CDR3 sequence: CASSPGTGANEQYF. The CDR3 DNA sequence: TGTGCCAGCAGTCCCGGGACAGGGGCCAACGAGCAGTACTTC.